Given below is one TCR beta chain in context. Many counts were recorded for this clonotype. Its target antigen remains unknown. Per-base qualities were not stored, and no clone one base away is much larger. cDNA was synthesized by template-switch 5'RACE using a primer carrying a 10-nucleotide random unique molecular identifier by which each TCR transcript was tagged. Over 170 million TCR-beta sequences, covering 15-18 subjects, were produced in each sequencing run. The RNeasy kit was used for extraction of total RNA. TCR-beta VDJ regions were amplified with primers for the TCR constant region and the 5'RACE anchor, using the KAPA Real-time Library Amplification kit. Sample indexes and Illumina adaptors were added in a first PCR, after which library yield was increased in a second PCR. After purification with Ampure beads, the TCR product of roughly 650 bp was size-selected on a 2% E-gel SizeSelection system. Before pooling, library quality was assessed on a Bioanalyzer, concentration was determined with Qubit, and library quantification was performed with the Kapa Library Quantification kit. An Illumina HiSeq 2500 was used to sequence the libraries paired-end at 2 x 150 bp. To increase sequence diversity, roughly 25-31% phiX was spiked into each library pool. Processing in the source paper ran as follows. The UMI-based MiGEC pipeline processed quality-filtered reads and removed over 80% of raw TCR sequences during error correction. VDJ genes were aligned to IMGT germline references, and each clonotype was defined by a unique CDR3 amino acid sequence together with V-J genes. Clonal expansion, Shannon diversity, and CDR3 relatedness (CalcPairwiseDistances, ClusterSamples) were evaluated with VDJtools, and phylogenetic trees were built with CLCbio workbench. A clone was classed as expanded if it had 8 or more unique UMIs, a cutoff based on coefficient-of-variation modelling across technical triplicates. Using fastp at Q25 and MiXCR, TCRdb reprocessed the public reads and kept productive beta chains. Rows with a matching CDR3 protein are joined into one entry that keeps the most common DNA and genes. The V and J calls here are based on TCRdb, not the publication. The sample profile shows some 38,000 distinct CDR3 sequences; 3% to 4.5% of them were found once. The biggest ten clones account for 2% to 2.5% of the sample.

The germline V gene (reference sequence) provides CDR1 DFQATT and CDR2 SNEGSKA. Including the terminal cysteine and phenylalanine, the CDR3 comprises 11 residues. Of the read, only the CDR3 DNA is kept; its 33 bases are in frame from base 1. From V the trimming removes 5 bases and from J it removes 8 bases, while the gene matches leave 2 bases of the junction unaccounted for. The data are from a study of neurological immune-mediated disorders (dated by TCRdb to between 2018 and 2021). In the study overall: Among the 34 multiple sclerosis patients, around 30 had relapsing-remitting MS and 3 had secondary progressive MS. The 95 to 120 TCR-beta libraries included longitudinal samples, technical triplicates and paired sorted CD4+ and CD8+ T-cell subsets alongside PBMC samples. The cohort was made up of some 70 subjects, consisting of about 15 HAM/TSP patients, around 35 multiple sclerosis patients and around 20 healthy controls. Peripheral blood TCR-beta repertoires from HTLV-I-associated myelopathy (HAM/TSP) patients, multiple sclerosis patients and healthy controls were compared by UMI-based sequencing.

The full study reports these points: TCR clonal expansion was highest in HAM/TSP patients and lowest in MS patients, with MS patients falling below even healthy controls. Expanded clones from different subjects shared no identical CDR3 amino acid sequences, which suggests that TCR-beta repertoires were private in all groups. No association of the MS cluster with clinical or MRI features was observed, and the need for larger cohorts was stated by the authors. In a phylogenetic analysis, the repertoires of 18 out of 34 MS patients fell into a single cluster of related CDR3 sequences, pointing to a possible signature at the repertoire level.

For unsorted PBMC libraries, 2 million PBMCs were used after storage in RNAlater at -80 degrees C until RNA extraction. The multiple sclerosis patients were enrolled in a US clinical protocol that used magnetic resonance imaging to evaluate disease progression. Peripheral blood underwent Ficoll-Hypaque density gradient centrifugation to isolate PBMCs, which were then cryopreserved in liquid nitrogen. Sequencing input: PBMCs. The rearrangement joined TRBV20-1 to TRBJ2-3; the central 9 bases match TRBD1. The receptor was derived from a man in his thirties or forties with multiple sclerosis. The CDR3 in this case is CSARQGGTQYF. The DNA is as follows: TGCAGTGCTCGACAGGGGGGTACGCAGTATTTT.